This is a list of T cell receptor beta chains from one sample in a study of blood T cell repertoires in COVID-19. Assay used: immunoSEQ multiplex PCR; TCRdb lists only in-frame clones, some missing. The table includes almost 25,000 clones, 80% to 90% detected once. The sample was peripheral blood. Receptor source: a woman between 65 and 79 years old with COVID-19, enrolled during active disease. Both conserved end residues are part of each CDR3. Each record gives: D gene, clone size, V gene, J gene, CDR3 DNA, CDR3 protein. The D gene is left open where the match is weak. Part of the rows lack a size; the others show once, few, many or a class for expanded clones.

-,-,TRBV7-2,TRBJ2-7,TGTGCCAGCAGCTTAAGAGGGGGCTACGAGCAGTACTTC,CASSLRGGYEQYF
-,-,TRBV6-5,TRBJ1-1,TGTGCCAGCAGTTACTTGGTAGGGGGGGAGACTGAAGCTTTCTTT,CASSYLVGGETEAFF
-,few,TRBV7-2,TRBJ2-1,TGTGCCAGCAGCTTAGTTTCCGGGATCTCCTACAATGAGCAGTTCTTC,CASSLVSGISYNEQFF
TRBD1,-,TRBV19,TRBJ2-1,TGTGCCAGTAGGCAGGACAGGAGCTCCTACAATGAGCAGTTCTTC,CASRQDRSSYNEQFF
-,-,TRBV5-1,TRBJ2-1,TGCGCCAGCAAACCGCCCGATCAGGGCTACAATGAGCAGTTCTTC,CASKPPDQGYNEQFF
TRBD1,-,TRBV6-1,TRBJ1-2,TGTGCCAGCAGTGAAAGGACAGGGAGGTATGGCTACACCTTC,CASSERTGRYGYTF
-,-,TRBV5-1,TRBJ1-1,TGCGCCAGCAGCTTGGCCGGAGGGTACACTGAAGCTTTCTTT,CASSLAGGYTEAFF
TRBD1,once,TRBV24-1,TRBJ2-6,TGTGCCACCAGTGCCACACAGGGGGTGGTGGGGGCCAACGTCCTGACTTTC,CATSATQGVVGANVLTF
-,medium-sized,TRBV7-9,TRBJ1-1,TGTGCCAGCAGCTGGGAGGGGGTGGGCACTGAAGCTTTCTTT,CASSWEGVGTEAFF
-,once,TRBV7-6,TRBJ2-1,TGTGCCAGCAGCTTACTAGCCCGCTCCTACAATGAGCAGTTCTTC,CASSLLARSYNEQFF
TRBD2,-,TRBV18,TRBJ2-1,TGTGCCAGCTCACCGTCAGCGGGAGGGGGTGAGCAGTTCTTC,CASSPSAGGGEQFF
-,-,TRBV5-1,TRBJ2-2,TGCGCCAGCAGCTGGGGGCAGGCCCAGGCCGGGGAGCTGTTTTTT,CASSWGQAQAGELFF
TRBD1,-,TRBV2,TRBJ2-5,TGTGCCAGCAGCGGGACAGGGGAGACCCAGTACTTC,CASSGTGETQYF
-,-,TRBV13,TRBJ1-1,TGTGCCAGCAGCTTATCTAACAGGCGGATGAACACTGAAGCTTTCTTT,CASSLSNRRMNTEAFF
TRBD1,-,TRBV14,TRBJ1-1,TGTGCCAGCAGCCAAGGAACAGGGGCAAGGGGCACTGAAGCTTTCTTT,CASSQGTGARGTEAFF
TRBD1,-,TRBV19,TRBJ1-2,TGTGCCAGTAAAGTCCGCCAGGGGGCGGATGGCTACACCTTC,CASKVRQGADGYTF
-,-,TRBV19,TRBJ1-5,TGTGCCAGTAGTGTGACAGACCAGCCCCAGCATTTT,CASSVTDQPQHF
-,few,TRBV21-1,TRBJ2-2,TGTGCCAGCAGCAATGGGGAAAGCGGCACCGGGGAGCTGTTTTTT,CASSNGESGTGELFF
TRBD1,-,TRBV6-5,TRBJ1-6,TGTGCCAGCAGCCGAGGAGTGCCCGGGACAGGGGCCTTCCACTTT,CASSRGVPGTGAFHF
-,-,TRBV4-2,TRBJ1-5,TGTGCCAGCAGCCAAGCACAGGGCGGTCAGCCCCAGCATTTT,CASSQAQGGQPQHF
-,-,TRBV5-5,TRBJ1-3,TGTGCCAGCAGCTTGGGGGGAGTGGGGTTTCGGGTCACTGGAAACACCATATATTTT,CASSLGGVGFRVTGNTIYF
-,-,TRBV5-4,TRBJ2-2,TGTGCCAGCAGCCGGGAGGGGACAGCCACCGGGGAGCTGTTTTTT,CASSREGTATGELFF
-,-,TRBV7-1,TRBJ1-5,TGTGCCAGCAGCACAGACAGTCATCAGCCCCAGCATTTT,CASSTDSHQPQHF
TRBD1,-,TRBV4-3,TRBJ1-5,TGCGCCAGCAGCCAAGACCGCGACAGGGGTGGGCGCAATCAGCCCCAGCATTTT,CASSQDRDRGGRNQPQHF
-,few,TRBV28,TRBJ1-4,TGTGCCAGCAGTTTTTCGACAGGTGGCAATGAAAAACTGTTTTTT,CASSFSTGGNEKLFF
TRBD2,-,TRBV14,TRBJ2-1,TGTGCCAGCAGCCAAGCCCGGGGGGGGGAGCAGTTCTTC,CASSQARGGEQFF
-,-,TRBV7-2,TRBJ1-2,TGTGCCAGCAGCAACGTCCGGGGCTACACCTTC,CASSNVRGYTF
-,-,TRBV28,TRBJ1-5,TGTGCCAGCAGTCCTGGGGCAGGGGTGAAGCCCCAGCATTTT,CASSPGAGVKPQHF